Shown below are 9 T cell receptor beta chains from a single sample sequenced in a study of T cells in Graves' hyperthyroidism and ophthalmopathy. Regions amplified from RNA transcripts were the TCR beta CDR3 regions. The HTBI set primed first-round TCR CDR3 RT-PCR. TCRdb used MiXCR to reprocess the multiplex PCR reads, holding one entry per CDR3 protein. The table has a few hundred thousand distinct CDR3 sequences, 46% seen once. The sample consisted of peripheral blood or thyroid tissue (not recorded which). Receptors were obtained from a woman aged 18-30 years with Graves' hyperthyroidism.

This clonotype was observed a few times. The CDR3 DNA reads as TGTGCCAGCAGTTGGGATCCAAGGAACACTGAAGCTTTCTTT. The encoded protein is CASSWDPRNTEAFF. This chain uses TRBV27 with TRBJ1-1, with no clear D. Per the germline V gene, CDR1 is MNHEY and CDR2 is SMNVEV (reference sequence). V lost 4 bases and J 1 base, leaving 10 bases between the germline ends. This CDR3 contains 14 residues.

This clonotype occurred many times. The chain joins TRBV25-1 to TRBJ1-1; possible D gene TRBD1, 5 bases. CDR3 length: 14 residues. Trimming stripped 2 bases from V and 7 bases from J, with 14 bases between. Germline V gives CDR1 MGHDK, CDR2 SYGVNS. DNA of the CDR3: TGTGCCAGCAGTGAAGCAGGTAGGGGCATTGAAGCTTTCTTT. Translated, it gives CASSEAGRGIEAFF.

The rearrangement links TRBV7-6 to TRBJ2-7; 9 bases align to TRBD1. Germline values: CDR1 SGHVS, CDR2 FNYEAQ. This CDR3 spans 15 amino acids. Trimming cost V 5 bases and J 0 bases; bases outside gene matches: 5. Written as DNA, the CDR3 is TGTGCCAGCAGCAACGACAGGGGGGACTCCTACGAGCAGTACTTC. It encodes CASSNDRGDSYEQYF.

The chain combines TRBV4-3 with TRBJ2-7; 8 bases map to TRBD1. V was clipped by 1 base and J by 0 bases; unmatched bases: 8. This CDR3 contains 17 residues. The germline V gene has CDR1 LGHNA and CDR2 YSLEER. Here the CDR3 DNA reads TGCGCCAGCAGCCAAGGCAGGGGGCAAGGGACCTCCTACGAGCAGTACTTC. Translating gives CASSQGRGQGTSYEQYF.

J is TRBJ1-1 and V is TRBV4-3, with D possibly matching TRBD1 (5 bases). The V gene's germline CDR1 is LGHNA and CDR2 YSLEER. V shed 4 bases and J shed 4 bases, with 16 bases lying between them. CDR3 length: 15 amino acids. CDR3 sequence reads: CASSLGTGETTEAFF. The CDR3 region has the DNA TGCGCCAGCAGCCTCGGGACTGGTGAGACCACTGAAGCTTTCTTT.

The chain joins TRBV29-1 to TRBJ1-1, with D possibly being TRBD1 (6 bases). Germline CDR1 reads SQVTM; CDR2 reads ANQGSEA. The V end lost 4 bases, the J end lost 0 bases, and 12 bases lay between the germline ends. CDR3 length: 14 residues. CDR3 DNA: TGCAGCGTTGGAGGGGGGGAGATGAACACTGAAGCTTTCTTT. Protein product: CSVGGGEMNTEAFF.

In this sample, this clonotype turned up once. The chain uses TRBV7-2 and TRBJ2-7, with D uncertain. Per the germline V gene, CDR1 is SGHTA and CDR2 is FQGNSA. Trimming removed 2 bases at V and 7 bases at J, with 12 bases between. The CDR3 is 13 residues long. CDR3 region: CASSLPPRWEQYF. The CDR3 coding sequence is TGTGCCAGCAGCTTACCTCCAAGGTGGGAGCAGTACTTC.

This clonotype appeared once. The gene calls are TRBV2 and TRBJ1-1; D may be TRBD1 (5 bases). Between the trimmed V and J ends, which lost 3 bases and 10 bases, there was a span of 15 bases. Germline CDR1 SNHLY, CDR2 FYNNEI. This CDR3 has 13 amino acids. This CDR3 is CASSDRVGRGAFF. As DNA, the CDR3 is TGTGCCAGCAGTGATAGGGTGGGACGGGGAGCTTTCTTT.

In its sample, this clonotype was seen many times. The chain combines TRBV4-1 with TRBJ2-5; 7 bases fit TRBD2. The CDR3 is 15 residues long. Trimming cost V 3 bases and J 2 bases; bases outside gene matches: 6. CDR1 is MGHRA, CDR2 YSYEKL, per germline. CDR3 protein: CASSQLAATQETQYF. The CDR3 DNA is TGCGCCAGCAGCCAGCTAGCGGCGACGCAAGAGACCCAGTACTTC.